This TCR beta chain was observed in a study of CD8 T cells in Susac syndrome. Germline V gene data show CDR1 as LNHNV and CDR2 as YYDKDF (reference sequence). The CDR3 has 19 amino acids. The V gene lost 0 bases and the J gene lost 2 bases, with 23 bases spanning the gap. Reverse transcription of about 0.5 to 1 ug RNA was carried out with random hexamers. The authors amplified TCR beta CDR3 across 54 Vbeta and 13 Jbeta using immunoSEQ multiplex PCR. TCRdb processed the immunoSEQ multiplex PCR reads anew with MiXCR; each CDR3 protein has one entry. The top ten hold over 0.2% of the sample, which has 160,000 or so distinct CDR3 sequences, just under 95% seen once. Study-wide findings and caveats: Acknowledgment was made by the study that its TCR sequencing and HLA analysis involved a relatively small number of individuals.

This clonotype has a single count. What it recognizes is unknown. Material for sequencing was CD8+ T cells from PBMCs. This TCR came from a human donor with multiple sclerosis. The chain is built from TRBV15 and TRBJ2-7; weak D call: TRBD1 (5 bases). The CDR3 reads CATSRDPQRGRVGTYEQYF. The CDR3 bases are TGTGCCACCAGCAGAGATCCTCAAAGGGGCAGGGTAGGCACCTACGAGCAGTACTTC. Combining the CDR3 with reference TRBV15 and TRBJ2-7 gives the whole variable domain DAMVIQNPRYQVTQFGKPVTLSCSQTLNHNVMYWYQQKSSQAPKLLFHYYDKDFNNEADTPDNFQSRRPNTSFCFLDIRSPGLGDTAMYLCATSRDPQRGRVGTYEQYFGPGTRLTVT.